This T cell receptor beta chain was documented in a study of sequential checkpoint blockade in melanoma. This clone was detected ten times or more. Its antigen is undetermined. The treatment: randomized to nivolumab then ipilimumab (arm A) or the reverse (arm B). Study outcomes and limitations: Pretreatment TIL clonality tracked with response in the nivolumab-first arm. About 30 times likelier clinical benefit followed increased tumor T-cell fraction and clonality.

Profiling relied on immunoSEQ multiplex PCR, and the TCRdb table lists in-frame clones only, not all of them. The sample records around 2,700 clones, 15% to 20% being singletons. Looked up from germline, CDR1 is MNHGY and CDR2 is SAAAGT. V was shortened by 2 bases and J by 5 bases, with 7 bases between the two germline ends. The CDR3 extends over 13 amino acids. The chain carries TRBV6-8 and TRBJ1-5; TRBD1 might be the D (5 bases). This clonotype was obtained from a human donor with melanoma. The sequences come from tumor tissue (inferred from file names), collected from a patient given nivolumab and ipilimumab in sequence. CDR3 DNA sequence: TGTGCCAGCAGTTACCAGGGACATCAGCCCCAGCATTTT. This sequence encodes CASSYQGHQPQHF.